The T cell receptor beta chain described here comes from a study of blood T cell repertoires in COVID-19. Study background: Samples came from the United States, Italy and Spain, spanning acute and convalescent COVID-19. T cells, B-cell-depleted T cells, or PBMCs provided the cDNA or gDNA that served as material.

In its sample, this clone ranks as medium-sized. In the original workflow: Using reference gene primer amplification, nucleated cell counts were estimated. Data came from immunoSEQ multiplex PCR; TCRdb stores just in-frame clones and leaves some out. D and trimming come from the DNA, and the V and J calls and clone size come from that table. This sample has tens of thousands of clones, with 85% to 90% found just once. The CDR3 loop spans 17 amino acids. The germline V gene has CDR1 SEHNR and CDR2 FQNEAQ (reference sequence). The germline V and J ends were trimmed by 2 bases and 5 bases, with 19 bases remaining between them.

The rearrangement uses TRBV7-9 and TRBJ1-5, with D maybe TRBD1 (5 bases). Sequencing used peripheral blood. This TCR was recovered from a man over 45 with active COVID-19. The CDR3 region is CASSLFLGGAGHQPQHF. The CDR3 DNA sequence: TGTGCCAGCAGCTTATTCCTTGGCGGAGCGGGGCATCAGCCCCAGCATTTT.